This T cell receptor beta chain was observed in a study of T cells after yellow fever vaccination. Study-wide points: At approximately 96% for CD4 and 70% to 90% for CD8, most primary-vaccination clones showed up again after the booster. Peaking faster, on day 5 versus 15, the secondary response was nonetheless weaker. The CD4 compartment and the CD8 compartment contained a small share of clonotypes in common.

Template switching with 5'RACE generated the TCR cDNA and added a universal primer site and UMIs. From the 5' RACE reads, TCRdb called clonotypes with MiXCR, one entry per CDR3 protein. The sample includes about 320,000 distinct CDR3 sequences, approximately 4% seen only once; the top ten take just under 20%. This clonotype was observed at least ten times. What it binds is not known. Between the trimmed V and J ends, which lost 4 bases and 0 bases, there was a span of 6 bases. This CDR3 region has 13 residues. The germline CDR1 and CDR2 sequences are LNHDA and SQIVND (reference sequence). The clonotype comes from a man between 18 and 29 years old who received the YFV17D yellow fever vaccine. This sequence joins TRBV19 and TRBJ2-5; D gene uncertain. The sequencing used PBMCs, collected 15 days after the yellow fever booster vaccination. CDR3 sequence reads: CASSKADQETQYF. CDR3 DNA sequence: TGTGCCAGTAGTAAGGCGGACCAAGAGACCCAGTACTTC.